This T cell receptor (beta chain) is from a study of shared clonotypes between healthy human individuals. The overall study: Serving as donors were a couple of women and three men, whose ages spanned 18 to 49. Used for every donor were three CD4 naive, three CD4 memory, two CD8 naive and one CD8 memory plate. The study's findings and limits: Generation probabilities of non-shared clonotypes were lower (relative to those shared by all four donors). Memory subsets generally showed lower estimated richness than naive subsets.

A word on this clone: The antigen is undetermined.

Generated by immunoSEQ multiplex PCR, the TCRdb table keeps only in-frame clones and is missing some. The sample records 2 million to 3 million clones, 85% to 95% being singletons. Source material: naive CD4+ T cells sorted from blood. Sample subset: CD45RA+ positively selected. The origin of this receptor is a man aged 18 to 30 in good health.

The CDR3 protein is CASSHRLGEQYF. CDR3 sequence (DNA): TGTGCCAGCTCACACCGGCTGGGCGAGCAGTACTTC. The chain links TRBV18 to TRBJ2-7; D gene unclear. The CDR3 is made up of 12 amino acids. V was clipped by 4 bases and J by 6 bases, with 10 bases between them. Germline V gene data show CDR1 as KGHSH and CDR2 as LQKENI. The whole variable domain, remainder taken from reference TRBV18 and TRBJ2-7, is NAGVMQNPRHLVRRRGQEARLRCSPMKGHSHVYWYRQLPEEGLKFMVYLQKENIIDESGMPKERFSAEFPKEGPSILRIQQVVRGDSAAYFCASSHRLGEQYFGPGTRLTVT.